Following are 16 T cell receptor beta chains from one sample sequenced in a study of CD4 T cell repertoires in COVID-19. Generated by immunoSEQ multiplex PCR, the TCRdb table keeps only in-frame clones and is missing some. The table records about 75,000 clones, 83% of them present only once. The material sequenced was CD4+ T cells from peripheral blood, taken after recovery from COVID-19. The source is a human donor who had COVID-19.

J is TRBJ2-5 and V is TRBV5-6, with D hard to call. The CDR3 runs to 12 residues. V lost 0 bases and J lost 7, with 7 bases in between. Germline CDR1 is SGHDT and CDR2 is YYEEEE. CDR3 bases: TGTGCCAGCAGCTTGGAAGTTGGGACCCAGTACTTC. Its protein product is CASSLEVGTQYF.

The chain links TRBV5-1 to TRBJ1-4; no reliable D call. CDR1 is SGHRS, CDR2 YFSETQ, per germline. CDR3 length equals 14 residues. The V and J ends lost 0 bases and 2 bases respectively, with 5 bases between them. The CDR3 here is CASSLDPTNEKLFF. In DNA, the CDR3 is TGCGCCAGCAGCTTGGATCCCACTAATGAAAAACTGTTTTTT.

This clone has just a few counts. This chain joins TRBV11-2 and TRBJ2-5; D tentatively fits TRBD1 or TRBD2 (5 bases each). V shed 5 bases and J shed 5 bases, with 18 bases lying between them. This CDR3 contains 15 residues. From germline, CDR1 is SGHAT and CDR2 FQNNGV. The CDR3 reads CASSLTGRVRETQYF. The CDR3, as DNA: TGTGCCAGCAGCCTGACGGGACGGGTTCGGGAGACCCAGTACTTC.

This chain connects TRBV18 to TRBJ1-2; D is uncertain. Germline V CDR1 and CDR2: KGHSH, LQKENI. V was cut by 3 bases and J by 8 bases, with 19 bases left in between. This CDR3 is built from 15 residues. The CDR3 nucleotides are TGTGCCAGCTCACCGGGTTCTTTATGGAACGACGGCTACACCTTC. It codes for CASSPGSLWNDGYTF.

V is TRBV19 and J is TRBJ2-4; 7 nucleotides line up with TRBD1. Germline CDR1 and CDR2: LNHDA and SQIVND (reference sequence). The CDR3 spans 15 residues. V lost 8 bases and J lost 0; bases outside the gene matches: 7. The CDR3 DNA follows: TGTGCCAGTGAATCCGGGACAGTAGCCAAAAACATTCAGTACTTC. This encodes CASESGTVAKNIQYF.

This chain connects TRBV7-3 to TRBJ2-5; 12 bases line up with TRBD1. Germline V gene lookup returns CDR1 SGHTA and CDR2 FQGTGA. This CDR3 is 17 amino acids long. J lost 6 bases, V lost 6 bases, and 14 bases had no gene match. The CDR3 is CASSPLGGTGGVKTQYF. For the CDR3, the DNA is TGTGCCAGCAGTCCTCTTGGGGGGACAGGGGGCGTGAAGACCCAGTACTTC.

In its sample, this clone was seen a few times. J is TRBJ1-6 and V is TRBV3-1 (or the pseudogene TRBV3-2), with D uncertain. V was shortened by 1 base and J by 10 bases, with 11 bases between the two germline ends. The CDR3 sequence is 14 residues long. The germline gives CDR1 LGHDT, CDR2 YNNKEL (reference sequence). Here the CDR3 DNA reads TGTGCCAGCAGCCAAGGCCAAAGCAGGTCACCCCTCCACTTT. Amino acids: CASSQGQSRSPLHF.

The V gene is TRBV9, the J gene TRBJ2-1, with TRBD2 matching 10 bases. The V segment lost 2 bases and the J segment 4 bases; nucleotides outside the gene matches: 3. The CDR3 runs 15 residues. The V gene's germline CDR1 is SGDLS and CDR2 YYNGEE. The CDR3 loop is CASSVSGRGYNEQFF. The CDR3 coding sequence is TGTGCCAGCAGCGTGAGCGGGAGGGGGTACAATGAGCAGTTCTTC.

The chain joins TRBV30 to TRBJ1-2; 11 positions agree with TRBD1. CDR1 and CDR2 (germline): GTSNPN, SVGIG (reference sequence). The CDR3 length is 15 residues. J lost 7 bases, V lost 3 bases, and 10 bases had no gene match. The CDR3 DNA is TGTGCCTGGAGGGGACAGGGGGTTTCGTTTCGTGGCTACACCTTC. Protein product: CAWRGQGVSFRGYTF.

V gene TRBV7-9 combines with J gene TRBJ2-5, with 14 bases matching TRBD2. This CDR3 comprises 17 residues. In germline, CDR1 is SEHNR, CDR2 FQNEAQ (reference sequence). The junction had 7 bases not matched to a gene; V was cut back by 2 bases and J by 5 bases. CDR3 sequence: CASSLRLAGGTRETQYF. The CDR3 DNA sequence: TGTGCCAGCAGCTTAAGACTAGCGGGAGGGACTCGGGAGACCCAGTACTTC.

V gene TRBV5-8 combines with J gene TRBJ2-2, with D unclear. This CDR3 region has 14 residues. CDR1 SGHTS and CDR2 YDEGEE come from the germline V gene. V lost 2 bases and J lost 3, with 8 bases in between. This chain's CDR3 is CASSLGQHTGELFF. The CDR3 DNA reads TGTGCCAGCAGCTTAGGTCAGCACACCGGGGAGCTGTTTTTT.

This clone has only one observation. The rearrangement uses TRBV4-2 and TRBJ2-6, with a tentative D call TRBD1 (6 bases). This CDR3 comprises 19 residues. V lost 0 bases to trimming and J lost 1 base, with 16 bases between them. CDR1 and CDR2 (germline): LGHNA, YNFKEQ. The CDR3 reads CASSQELRGGLSGANVLTF. The DNA for the CDR3 is TGTGCCAGCAGCCAAGAGCTCAGGGGTGGTTTGTCTGGGGCCAACGTCCTGACTTTC.

J is TRBJ1-1 and V is TRBV5-6; unclear D gene. The CDR3 sequence is 13 residues long. The germline V gene encodes CDR1 SGHDT and CDR2 YYEEEE. V was cut by 0 bases and J by 8 bases, with 11 bases left in between. The CDR3, as DNA: TGTGCCAGCAGCTTGGACACGCGAAACGAAGCTTTCTTT. The encoded protein is CASSLDTRNEAFF.

This clone turned up a few times. This rearrangement joins TRBV5-6 to TRBJ1-5, with D possibly TRBD1 on 5 matching bases. There are 16 residues in the CDR3. Germline values: CDR1 SGHDT, CDR2 YYEEEE. The V gene lost 3 bases and the J gene lost 7 bases, with 20 bases spanning the gap. The CDR3 sequence: CASSSRRGLVGQPQHF. The CDR3 DNA follows: TGTGCCAGCAGCTCCCGCCGGGGCTTAGTAGGGCAGCCCCAGCATTTT. The full variable domain, its missing parts supplied by reference TRBV5-6 and TRBJ1-5, is DAGVTQSPTHLIKTRGQQVTLRCSPKSGHDTVSWYQQALGQGPQFIFQYYEEEERQRGNFPDRFSGHQFPNYSSELNVNALLLGDSALYLCASSSRRGLVGQPQHFGDGTRLSIL.

This sequence joins TRBV7-9 and TRBJ1-4; unclear D gene. V lost 4 bases, J lost 4 bases, and 10 bases lay in between. This CDR3 has 14 amino acids. Germline lookup yields CDR1 SEHNR and CDR2 FQNEAQ (reference sequence). The CDR3 sequence is CASSSDFGNEKLFF. DNA of the CDR3: TGTGCCAGCAGCTCTGACTTCGGTAATGAAAAACTGTTTTTT.

This chain connects TRBV10-3 to TRBJ1-6; D is unresolved. Trimming cost V 2 bases and J 5 bases, with 10 bases left between them. Germline CDR1 is ENHRY and CDR2 is SYGVKD. The CDR3 sequence is 15 residues long. CDR3 in DNA: TGTGCCATCAGTGAGAGGCAGTCCGATAATTCACCCCTCCACTTT. Its protein product is CAISERQSDNSPLHF.